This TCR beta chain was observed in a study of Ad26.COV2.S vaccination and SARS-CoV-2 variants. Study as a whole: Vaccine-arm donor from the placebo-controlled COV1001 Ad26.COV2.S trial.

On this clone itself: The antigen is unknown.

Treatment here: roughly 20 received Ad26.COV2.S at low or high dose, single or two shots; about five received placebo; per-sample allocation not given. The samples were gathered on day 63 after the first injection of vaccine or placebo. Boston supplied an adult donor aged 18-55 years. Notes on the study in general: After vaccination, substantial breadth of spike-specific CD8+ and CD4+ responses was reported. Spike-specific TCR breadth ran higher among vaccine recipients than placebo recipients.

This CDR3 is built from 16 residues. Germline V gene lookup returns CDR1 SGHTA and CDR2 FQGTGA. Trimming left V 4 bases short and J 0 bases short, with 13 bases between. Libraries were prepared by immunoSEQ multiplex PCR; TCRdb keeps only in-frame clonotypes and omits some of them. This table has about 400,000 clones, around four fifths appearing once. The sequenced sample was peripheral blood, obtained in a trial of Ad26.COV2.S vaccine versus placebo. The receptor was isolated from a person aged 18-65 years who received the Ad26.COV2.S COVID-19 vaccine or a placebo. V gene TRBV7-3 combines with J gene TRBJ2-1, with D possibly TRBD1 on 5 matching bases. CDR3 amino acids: CASSSQGPSSYNEQFF. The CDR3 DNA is TGTGCCAGCAGCTCCCAGGGCCCGTCCTCCTACAATGAGCAGTTCTTC.